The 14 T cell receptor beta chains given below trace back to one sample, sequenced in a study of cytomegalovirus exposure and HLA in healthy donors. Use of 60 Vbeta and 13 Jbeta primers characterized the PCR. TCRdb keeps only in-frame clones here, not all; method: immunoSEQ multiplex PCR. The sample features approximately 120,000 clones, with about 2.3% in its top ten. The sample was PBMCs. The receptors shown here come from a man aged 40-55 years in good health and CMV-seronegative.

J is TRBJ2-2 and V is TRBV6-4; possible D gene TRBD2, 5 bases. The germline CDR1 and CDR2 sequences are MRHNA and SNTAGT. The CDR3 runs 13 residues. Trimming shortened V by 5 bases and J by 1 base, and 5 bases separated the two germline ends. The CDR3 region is CASSSGNTGELFF. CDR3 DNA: TGTGCCAGCAGTAGCGGGAACACCGGGGAGCTGTTTTTT.

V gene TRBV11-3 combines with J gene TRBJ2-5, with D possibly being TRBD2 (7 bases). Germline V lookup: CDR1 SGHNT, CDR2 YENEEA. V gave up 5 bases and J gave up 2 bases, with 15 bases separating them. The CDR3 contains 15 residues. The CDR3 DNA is TGTGCCAGCAGCCGGCGGGGAGGGGGTCAAGAGACCCAGTACTTC. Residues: CASSRRGGGQETQYF.

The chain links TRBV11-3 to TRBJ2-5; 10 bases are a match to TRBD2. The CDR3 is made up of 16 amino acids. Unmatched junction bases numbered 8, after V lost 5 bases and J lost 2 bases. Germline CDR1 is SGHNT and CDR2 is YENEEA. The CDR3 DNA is TGTGCCAGCAGCCTTCGACTAGCGGGTTCTCAAGAGACCCAGTACTTC. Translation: CASSLRLAGSQETQYF.

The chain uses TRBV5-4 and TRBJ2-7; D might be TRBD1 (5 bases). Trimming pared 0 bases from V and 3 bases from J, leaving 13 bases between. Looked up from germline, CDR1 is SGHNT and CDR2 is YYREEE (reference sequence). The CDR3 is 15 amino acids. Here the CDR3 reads CASSLDPPRVYEQYF. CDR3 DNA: TGTGCCAGCAGCTTGGACCCCCCCAGGGTCTACGAGCAGTACTTC.

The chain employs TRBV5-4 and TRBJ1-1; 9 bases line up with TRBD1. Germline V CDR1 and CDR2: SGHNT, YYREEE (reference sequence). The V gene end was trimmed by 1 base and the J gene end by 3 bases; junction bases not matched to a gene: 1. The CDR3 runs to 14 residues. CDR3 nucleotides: TGTGCCAGCAGCTTGAGGGACAGGGACACTGAAGCTTTCTTT. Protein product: CASSLRDRDTEAFF.

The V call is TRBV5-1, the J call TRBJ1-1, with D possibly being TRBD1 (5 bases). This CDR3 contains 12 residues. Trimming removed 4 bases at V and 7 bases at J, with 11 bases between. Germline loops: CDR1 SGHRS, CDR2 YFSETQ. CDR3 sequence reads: CASSDTGYEAFF. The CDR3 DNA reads TGCGCCAGCAGCGACACAGGTTATGAAGCTTTCTTT.

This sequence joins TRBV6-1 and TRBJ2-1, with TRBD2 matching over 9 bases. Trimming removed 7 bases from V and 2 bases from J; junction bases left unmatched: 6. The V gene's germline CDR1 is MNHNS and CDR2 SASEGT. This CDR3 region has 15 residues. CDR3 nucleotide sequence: TGTGCCAGCACCACGACTAGCGGAGCCTACAATGAGCAGTTCTTC. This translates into CASTTTSGAYNEQFF.

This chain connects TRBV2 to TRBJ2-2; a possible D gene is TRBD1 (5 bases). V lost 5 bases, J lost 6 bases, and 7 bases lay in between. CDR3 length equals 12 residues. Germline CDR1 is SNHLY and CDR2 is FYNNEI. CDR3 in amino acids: CASSPGPGELFF. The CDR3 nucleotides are TGTGCCAGCAGTCCAGGGCCCGGGGAGCTGTTTTTT.

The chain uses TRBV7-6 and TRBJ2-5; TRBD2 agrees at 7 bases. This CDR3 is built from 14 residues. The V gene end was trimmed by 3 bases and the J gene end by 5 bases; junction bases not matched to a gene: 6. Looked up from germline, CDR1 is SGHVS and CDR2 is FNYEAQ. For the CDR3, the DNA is TGTGCCAGCAGCTTGCGGCGGGAGTGGGAGACCCAGTACTTC. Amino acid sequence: CASSLRREWETQYF.

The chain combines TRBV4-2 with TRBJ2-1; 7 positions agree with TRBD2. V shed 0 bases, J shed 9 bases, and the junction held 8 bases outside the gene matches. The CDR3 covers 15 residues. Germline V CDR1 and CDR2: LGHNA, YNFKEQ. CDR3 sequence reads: CASSQEGAGEGEQFF. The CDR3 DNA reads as TGTGCCAGCAGCCAAGAAGGTGCGGGGGAGGGTGAGCAGTTCTTC.

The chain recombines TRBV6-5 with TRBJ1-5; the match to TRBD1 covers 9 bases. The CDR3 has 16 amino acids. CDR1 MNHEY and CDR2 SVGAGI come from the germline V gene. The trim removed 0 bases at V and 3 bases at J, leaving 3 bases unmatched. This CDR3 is CASSYSGQGINQPQHF. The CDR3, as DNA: TGTGCCAGCAGTTACTCGGGACAGGGTATCAATCAGCCCCAGCATTTT.

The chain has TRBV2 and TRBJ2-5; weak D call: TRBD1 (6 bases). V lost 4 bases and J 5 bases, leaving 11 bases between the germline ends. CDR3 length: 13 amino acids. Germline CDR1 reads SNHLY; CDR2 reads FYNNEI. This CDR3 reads CASSGGGWETQYF. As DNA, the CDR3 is TGTGCCAGCAGTGGAGGGGGTTGGGAGACCCAGTACTTC.

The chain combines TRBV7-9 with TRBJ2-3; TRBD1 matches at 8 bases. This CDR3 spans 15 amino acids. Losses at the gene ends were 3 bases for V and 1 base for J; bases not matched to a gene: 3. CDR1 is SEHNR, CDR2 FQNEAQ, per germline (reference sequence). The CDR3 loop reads CASSLQGAGTDTQYF. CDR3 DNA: TGTGCCAGCAGCTTGCAGGGGGCGGGCACAGATACGCAGTATTTT.

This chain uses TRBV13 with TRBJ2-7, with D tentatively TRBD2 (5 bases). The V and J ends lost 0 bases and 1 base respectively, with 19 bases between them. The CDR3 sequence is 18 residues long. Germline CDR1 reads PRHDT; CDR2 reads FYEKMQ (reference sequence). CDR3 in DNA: TGTGCCAGCAGCTTAGGGGGGAACTATCTCCGGGGTTCCTACGAGCAGTACTTC. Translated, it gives CASSLGGNYLRGSYEQYF.